The entry below gives a single T cell receptor beta chain sequence along with its context. Per the original methods: Reference gene primer amplification in the assay estimated nucleated cell counts. Sequencing was performed with immunoSEQ multiplex PCR; in TCRdb, only in-frame clones are kept and a portion is missing. Clone size and the V and J calls come from that table; the DNA yielded D and trimming. This table has more than 150,000 clones, roughly four fifths appearing once. The V segment lost 6 bases and the J segment 4 bases; nucleotides outside the gene matches: 4. Germline loops: CDR1 ENHRY, CDR2 SYGVKD. The CDR3 extends over 14 amino acids. The data stem from a study of blood T cell repertoires in COVID-19. Study at large: Sites across the United States, Italy and Spain contributed samples from acute and convalescent COVID-19. T cells, B-cell-depleted T cells, or PBMCs provided the cDNA or gDNA that served as material.

The chain links TRBV10-3 to TRBJ1-4, with 8 bases matching TRBD1. This sequence was found in a woman aged 40 to 49 with acute or convalescent COVID-19. The sequencing input was peripheral blood. The CDR3 loop is CAIRDDRGNEKLFF. CDR3 sequence (DNA): TGTGCCATCAGGGACGACAGGGGTAATGAAAAACTGTTTTTT.